This T cell receptor (beta chain) was profiled in a study of identical twins. Findings and caveats of the study: Out-of-frame alpha sequences that twins shared showed excess low generation probability. Findings came from cross-sectional statistics, without long-term follow-up of donors. Zero-insertion findings could be partly confounded by invariant cells (MAIT and iNKT cells).

Template switching supplied a universal primer site; unique molecular identifiers were carried on the cDNA. Each CDR3 protein is one row after TCRdb ran MiXCR on the 5' RACE reads. The table records some 660,000 distinct CDR3 sequences, under 9% of them present only once. V lost 5 bases to trimming and J lost 4 bases; unmatched junction nucleotides: 11. CDR3 length: 16 amino acids. Germline CDR1 is WSHSY and CDR2 is SAAADI. Concerning this clonotype: Its antigen is as yet unknown.

The data also belong to a second study, concerning yellow fever vaccine responses in identical twins.

The clonotype was recovered from a woman under 30 in good health. The specimen sequenced was PBMCs. V gene TRBV10-2 combines with J gene TRBJ2-3; TRBD2 agrees at 8 bases. CDR3 amino acids: CASSTGGPPGADTQYF. In DNA, the CDR3 is TGCGCCAGCAGTACGGGAGGGCCACCCGGGGCAGATACGCAGTATTTT.